Listed here are 5 T cell receptor beta chains from one sample, sequenced in a study of T cell changes during pregnancy in multiple sclerosis. Sequencing used immunoSEQ multiplex PCR; TCRdb keeps in-frame clones, though not all of them. The sample holds some 100,000 clones, almost 95% seen once. Sequencing was performed on peripheral blood, taken before pregnancy. The source is a female donor with multiple sclerosis, enrolled in a pregnancy study.

The sample holds a few counts of this clone. V usage is TRBV9 and J usage is TRBJ1-5; tentative D call: TRBD1 (5 bases). Trimming pared 3 bases from V and 11 bases from J, leaving 15 bases between. There are 13 residues in the CDR3. Germline CDR1 SGDLS, CDR2 YYNGEE. This CDR3 reads CASSADTAGAQHF. In DNA form, the CDR3 reads TGTGCCAGCAGCGCAGACACCGCGGGGGCCCAGCATTTT.

The rearrangement links TRBV30 to TRBJ1-1; no clear D. Germline V gene data show CDR1 as GTSNPN and CDR2 as SVGIG (reference sequence). V lost 5 bases to trimming and J lost 0 bases, with 7 bases between them. This CDR3 region has 12 residues. CDR3 DNA: TGTGCCTGGGCTTACATGAACACTGAAGCTTTCTTT. Residues: CAWAYMNTEAFF.

The chain employs TRBV6-6 and TRBJ2-7; TRBD1 might be the D (6 bases). The germline V gene has CDR1 MNHNY and CDR2 SVGAGI (reference sequence). Trimming took 1 base from V and 2 from J, leaving 15 bases between them. CDR3 length equals 16 residues. CDR3 coding DNA: TGTGCCAGCAGTTACTTTCCAGCCGGACAGACCTACGAGCAGTACTTC. Translating it yields CASSYFPAGQTYEQYF.

CDR3: CASSSFLGQGAHEQYF. For the CDR3, the DNA is TGTGCCAGCTCATCCTTTCTTGGACAGGGGGCACACGAGCAGTACTTC. V gene TRBV18 combines with J gene TRBJ2-7, with 11 bases lining up with TRBD1. Per the germline V gene, CDR1 is KGHSH and CDR2 is LQKENI. V lost 5 bases and J lost 5; bases outside the gene matches: 11. CDR3 length: 16 residues.

This clone showed up just once. The V call is TRBV11-2, the J call TRBJ2-7; TRBD2 matches at 9 bases. The CDR3 totals 14 residues. The V gene's germline CDR1 is SGHAT and CDR2 FQNNGV. V trimming: 3 bases; J trimming: 2 bases; junction bases outside the gene matches: 2. CDR3 nucleotides: TGTGCCAGCAGCTTGGCGGGAGGGCCCTACGAGCAGTACTTC. It yields the protein CASSLAGGPYEQYF.